These 22 T cell receptor beta chains share one sample of origin, sequenced in a study of early T cells in non-severe SARS-CoV-2 infection. TCRdb re-analysed the 5' RACE reads in MiXCR, keeping a single row per CDR3 protein. In the table there are 45,000 to 60,000 distinct CDR3 sequences, more than 7.5% of which are singletons. Material for sequencing was whole blood. All receptors come from an adult who was a healthcare worker with PCR-confirmed SARS-CoV-2 infection or an uninfected control (not recorded which).

The CDR3 sequence: CAWTYGGLSYTF. CDR3 bases: TGTGCCTGGACTTATGGGGGCTTAAGCTACACCTTC. This chain connects TRBV30 to TRBJ1-2, with D maybe TRBD1 (6 bases). Germline V gene sequence: CDR1 GTSNPN, CDR2 SVGIG (reference sequence). Trimming removed 4 bases at V and 9 bases at J, with 15 bases between. The CDR3 runs 12 residues. Filled out from reference TRBV30 and TRBJ1-2, the complete variable domain reads SQTIHQWPATLVQPVGSPLSLECTVEGTSNPNLYWYRQAAGRGLQLLFYSVGIGQISSEVPQNLSASRPQDRQFILSSKKLLLSDSGFYLCAWTYGGLSYTFGSGTRLTVV.

Points on this clonotype: Just one base apart from a much larger clone, this may be a read error. The rearrangement uses TRBV5-6 and TRBJ1-5, with a weak D call TRBD1 (5 bases). V was cut by 3 bases and J by 3 bases, with 10 bases left in between. The germline gives CDR1 SGHDT, CDR2 YYEEEE. CDR3 length: 14 residues. The CDR3 bases are TGTGCCAGCAGCTACCGGGACTCCAATCAGCCCCAGCATTTT. It codes for CASSYRDSNQPQHF.

The chain couples TRBV30 to TRBJ2-3; 13 bases agree with TRBD2. The CDR3 is made up of 15 amino acids. From germline, CDR1 is GTSNPN and CDR2 SVGIG (reference sequence). V dropped 4 bases and J dropped 5; count of bases not matched to a gene: 6. As DNA, the CDR3 is TGTGCCTGGACCGATACTAGCGGGAGGGGAGATACGCAGTATTTT. Its protein is CAWTDTSGRGDTQYF. Complete variable domain (other parts from reference TRBV30 and TRBJ2-3): SQTIHQWPATLVQPVGSPLSLECTVEGTSNPNLYWYRQAAGRGLQLLFYSVGIGQISSEVPQNLSASRPQDRQFILSSKKLLLSDSGFYLCAWTDTSGRGDTQYFGPGTRLTVL.

The chain recombines TRBV12-3 or TRBV12-4 with TRBJ2-1; D uncertain. V was pared by 3 bases and J by 4 bases, with 13 bases between. The CDR3 contains 15 residues. The DNA for the CDR3 is TGTGCCAGCAGTTTCGGGCAGCAACCTTACAATGAGCAGTTCTTC. Its translation: CASSFGQQPYNEQFF.

The sample holds many counts of this clonotype. The V and J genes are TRBV12-3 or TRBV12-4 and TRBJ2-1; 12 nucleotides align to TRBD2. V lost 6 bases and J lost 9; bases outside the gene matches: 9. The CDR3 length is 15 residues. CDR3 protein: CASRSTSGSNGEQFF. In DNA, the CDR3 is TGTGCCAGCAGGTCGACTAGCGGGAGTAACGGTGAGCAGTTCTTC.

The gene calls are TRBV20-1 and TRBJ1-1, with 7 bases fitting TRBD1. CDR1 is DFQATT and CDR2 is SNEGSKA in the germline V gene (reference sequence). The CDR3 sequence is 14 residues long. V shed 3 bases and J 3 bases; nucleotides not matched to a gene: 7. The CDR3 sequence is CSAREGQTYTEAFF. In DNA, the CDR3 is TGCAGTGCTAGGGAGGGACAGACATACACTGAAGCTTTCTTT.

The sample holds a few counts of this clonotype. The V gene is TRBV5-1, the J gene TRBJ2-7; TRBD1 matches 9 bases. Germline CDR1 is SGHRS and CDR2 is YFSETQ. The ends lost 4 bases at V and 7 bases at J; junction bases unmatched: 12. The CDR3 is 15 amino acids. The CDR3 region is CASSLEQGARKEQYF. As DNA, the CDR3 is TGCGCCAGCAGCCTCGAACAGGGGGCGCGAAAAGAGCAGTACTTC.

The chain couples TRBV9 to TRBJ2-7; 7 positions agree with TRBD1. Unmatched junction bases numbered 8, after V lost 2 bases and J lost 9 bases. The germline CDR1 and CDR2 sequences are SGDLS and YYNGEE. This CDR3 region has 13 residues. CDR3 sequence: CASSVEDRTGQYF. The CDR3, as DNA: TGTGCCAGCAGCGTGGAGGACAGGACCGGGCAGTACTTC. The whole variable domain, filled in from reference TRBV9 and TRBJ2-7, reads DSGVTQTPKHLITATGQRVTLRCSPRSGDLSVYWYQQSLDQGLQFLIQYYNGEERAKGNILERFSAQQFPDLHSELNLSSLELGDSALYFCASSVEDRTGQYFGPGTRLTVT.

This clonotype was picked up many times. V gene TRBV7-2 combines with J gene TRBJ1-2, with no clear D. Trimming took 0 bases from V and 4 from J, leaving 12 bases between them. This CDR3 comprises 15 residues. The V gene's germline CDR1 is SGHTA and CDR2 FQGNSA. The CDR3 bases are TGTGCCAGCAGCTTAGCTCCCGGGGTCGGCTATGGCTACACCTTC. Its protein product is CASSLAPGVGYGYTF.

This clonotype was counted at least ten times. This chain uses TRBV11-1 with TRBJ2-7, with D perhaps matching TRBD1 (6 bases). There are 16 residues in the CDR3. Per germline, CDR1 SGHAT and CDR2 FQDESV (reference sequence). V lost 5 bases to trimming and J lost 6 bases, with 23 bases between them. CDR3 sequence (DNA): TGTGCCAGCAGCCCGAGAAAGGGGGTGATCTCTTCCGAGCAGTACTTC. It translates to CASSPRKGVISSEQYF.

CDR3 bases: TGTGCCATCAGTGAATCGGCGGGCTACGAGCAGTACTTC. The encoded protein is CAISESAGYEQYF. The rearrangement links TRBV10-3 to TRBJ2-7, with D tentatively TRBD2 (5 bases). The germline V and J ends were trimmed by 3 bases and 3 bases, with 9 bases remaining between them. This CDR3 has 13 residues. Germline CDR1 ENHRY, CDR2 SYGVKD.

This clonotype has only a few counts. V gene TRBV5-1 combines with J gene TRBJ2-2, with a possible D match to TRBD2 (6 bases). CDR1 SGHRS and CDR2 YFSETQ come from the germline V gene. Trimming shortened V by 7 bases and J by 2 bases, and 12 bases separated the two germline ends. The CDR3 has 14 residues. The CDR3 DNA sequence: TGCGCCAGCTTCCGGGAGACTAACACCGGGGAGCTGTTTTTT. Protein: CASFRETNTGELFF.

This clonotype was recorded many times. This sequence joins TRBV7-6 and TRBJ2-1; D gene unclear. This CDR3 contains 13 residues. Germline V gene data show CDR1 as SGHVS and CDR2 as FNYEAQ. V lost 1 base to trimming and J lost 10 bases, with 11 bases between them. CDR3 coding DNA: TGTGCCAGCAGCTTAGGTAGTGCGCACGAGCAGTTCTTC. This encodes CASSLGSAHEQFF.

This clonotype has just a few counts. The chain couples TRBV7-9 to TRBJ2-1; D unclear. The germline CDR1 and CDR2 sequences are SEHNR and FQNEAQ (reference sequence). V was cut by 7 bases and J by 4 bases, with 14 bases left in between. The CDR3 is 14 residues long. Written as DNA, the CDR3 is TGTGCCAGCACCCTAATCGGATCTTACAATGAGCAGTTCTTC. Its protein product is CASTLIGSYNEQFF.

The rearrangement joins TRBV12-3 or TRBV12-4 to TRBJ2-2; tentative D call: TRBD2 (7 bases). The CDR3 spans 16 residues. Trimming took 7 bases from V and 6 from J, leaving 21 bases between them. DNA for the CDR3: TGTGCCAGCACCTTGGAAGGGGGAGGGCCCGCCGGGGAGCTGTTTTTT. It codes for CASTLEGGGPAGELFF.

A few counts support this clonotype. This chain joins TRBV20-1 and TRBJ2-1; D gene ambiguous. CDR3 length: 13 amino acids. The ends were cut back, 6 bases at V and 0 bases at J, with 9 bases in the middle. Germline CDR1 DFQATT, CDR2 SNEGSKA (reference sequence). The CDR3 DNA reads TGCAGTGCCTTATTCCGCTCCTACAATGAGCAGTTCTTC. Translated: CSALFRSYNEQFF.

The rearrangement links TRBV10-3 to TRBJ2-7, with D unclear. CDR1 is ENHRY and CDR2 is SYGVKD in the germline V gene. The ends were cut back, 3 bases at V and 7 bases at J, with 10 bases in the middle. This CDR3 is built from 12 residues. In DNA form, the CDR3 reads TGTGCCATCAGTGACGAACCTGAGGAGCAGTACTTC. Translation gives CAISDEPEEQYF.

The chain links TRBV6-6 to TRBJ2-7; 8 bases agree with TRBD1. V was pared by 5 bases and J by 6 bases, with 9 bases of the junction left unmatched. The CDR3 is 14 amino acids. Germline V CDR1 and CDR2: MNHNY, SVGAGI (reference sequence). CDR3 residues: CASSKPGQASEQYF. In DNA form, the CDR3 reads TGTGCCAGCAGTAAGCCGGGACAGGCCAGCGAGCAGTACTTC.

This chain uses TRBV13 with TRBJ2-5, with D possibly TRBD2 on 6 matching bases. Germline V lookup: CDR1 PRHDT, CDR2 FYEKMQ (reference sequence). V was clipped by 5 bases and J by 4 bases, with 20 bases between them. This CDR3 spans 16 amino acids. The CDR3 region has the DNA TGTGCCAGCAGCCCCCCTTTGAGGGGCGGGGTAGAGACCCAGTACTTC. This encodes CASSPPLRGGVETQYF.

Ten or more counts support this clonotype. The chain has TRBV7-6 and TRBJ2-3; 8 bases align to TRBD1. The CDR3 is made up of 14 amino acids. Losses at the gene ends were 2 bases for V and 4 bases for J; bases not matched to a gene: 2. Germline lookup yields CDR1 SGHVS and CDR2 FNYEAQ. CDR3 coding DNA: TGTGCCAGCAGCTTAACAGGGGGAGCAGATACGCAGTATTTT. Its protein is CASSLTGGADTQYF.

This clonotype was found many times. The chain links TRBV5-5 to TRBJ2-1; D remains unclear. Germline CDR1 reads SGHKS; CDR2 reads YYEKEE (reference sequence). The length of the CDR3 is 14 residues. The V and J ends lost 2 bases and 7 bases respectively, with 13 bases between them. The CDR3 coding sequence is TGTGCCAGCAGCTTAGGTCAAGCGCGGAATGAGCAGTTCTTC. This encodes CASSLGQARNEQFF.

This clonotype occurred many times. The rearrangement links TRBV7-3 to TRBJ2-1; 9 bases are a match to TRBD2. CDR1 is SGHTA, CDR2 FQGTGA, per germline. V gave up 5 bases and J gave up 1 base; unmatched junction bases: 3. CDR3 length: 15 residues. The CDR3 nucleotides read TGTGCCAGCAGCCCTCTAGCGGGATCCTACAATGAGCAGTTCTTC. Translating it yields CASSPLAGSYNEQFF. Filled out from reference TRBV7-3 and TRBJ2-1, the complete variable domain reads GAGVSQTPSNKVTEKGKYVELRCDPISGHTALYWYRQSLGQGPEFLIYFQGTGAADDSGLPNDRFFAVRPEGSVSTLKIQRTERGDSAVYLCASSPLAGSYNEQFFGPGTRLTVL.